The 10 T cell receptor beta chains presented below share a single source sample, sequenced in a study of Ad26.COV2.S vaccination and SARS-CoV-2 variants. Method: immunoSEQ multiplex PCR; TCRdb's copy keeps in-frame clones and lacks some. The table includes about 350,000 clones, 80% to 90% detected once. Treatment reported: roughly 20 received Ad26.COV2.S at low or high dose, single or two shots; a few received placebo; per-sample allocation not given. Sampling was performed 63 days after the first vaccine or placebo injection. The sequences come from peripheral blood, collected in a trial of Ad26.COV2.S vaccine versus placebo. These TCRs come from a person aged 18-65 years who received the Ad26.COV2.S COVID-19 vaccine or a placebo.

V gene TRBV19 combines with J gene TRBJ1-4; TRBD1 aligns across 10 bases. After removal of 5 bases from V and 6 bases from J, the junction contained 6 bases not matched to a gene. CDR3 length: 15 amino acids. Germline-derived CDR1 and CDR2 are LNHDA and SQIVND (reference sequence). This CDR3 reads CASSGSGQGHEKLFF. The CDR3 DNA follows: TGTGCCAGTAGTGGGTCGGGACAGGGGCATGAAAAACTGTTTTTT.

A word on this clone: One end of the junction does not line up with germline, which may come from a read error. V usage is TRBV7-7 and J usage is TRBJ2-5, with a weak D call TRBD1 (6 bases). This CDR3 region has 15 residues. CDR1 is SSHAT, CDR2 FNYEAQ, per germline (reference sequence). This chain's CDR3 is CASSLAPGGRETQYF. In DNA form, the CDR3 reads TGTGCTAGCAGCTTAGCGCCTGGGGGCAGAGAGACCCAGTACTTC.

The rearrangement links TRBV3-1 (or the pseudogene TRBV3-2) to TRBJ2-1, with D unresolved. Trimming took 1 base from V and 8 from J, leaving 18 bases between them. The CDR3 consists of 16 residues. CDR1 LGHDT and CDR2 YNNKEL come from the germline V gene (reference sequence). The CDR3: CASSQAYHRRSHEQFF. Here the CDR3 DNA reads TGTGCCAGCAGCCAAGCGTATCATAGGCGTTCCCATGAGCAGTTCTTC.

This chain links TRBV2 with TRBJ2-1, with 8 bases that match TRBD2. The CDR3 loop spans 13 amino acids. Trimming at V came to 6 bases and at J to 10 bases, leaving 8 bases not matched to a gene. CDR1 is SNHLY, CDR2 FYNNEI, per germline. CDR3 DNA sequence: TGTGCCAGCAGGAGGACTAGCTTCCAGGAGCAGTTCTTC. Residues: CASRRTSFQEQFF.

This chain joins TRBV29-1 and TRBJ2-7; D is possibly TRBD2 (5 bases). V lost 1 base to trimming and J lost 1 base, with 17 bases between them. Germline V gene lookup returns CDR1 SQVTM and CDR2 ANQGSEA. The CDR3 spans 16 residues. In DNA, the CDR3 is TGCAGCGTTGAAGGGGCCCTCATGACGGGATCCTACGAGCAGTACTTC. It encodes CSVEGALMTGSYEQYF.

The chain combines TRBV27 with TRBJ1-1; 7 nucleotides match TRBD1. This CDR3 comprises 15 residues. The germline V gene has CDR1 MNHEY and CDR2 SMNVEV (reference sequence). Trimming cost V 6 bases and J 4 bases; bases outside gene matches: 11. Here the CDR3 reads CASRAWDSRSTEAFF. The CDR3 DNA is TGTGCCAGCAGAGCGTGGGACAGCAGGTCCACTGAAGCTTTCTTT.

This clone has a handful of counts. V gene TRBV7-9 combines with J gene TRBJ2-2, with 13 bases matching TRBD2. The CDR3 spans 15 residues. Germline V CDR1 and CDR2: SEHNR, FQNEAQ (reference sequence). V trimming: 7 bases; J trimming: 5 bases; junction bases outside the gene matches: 4. CDR3 sequence: CASTGLAGITGELFF. CDR3 nucleotide sequence: TGTGCCAGCACGGGACTAGCGGGAATAACCGGGGAGCTGTTTTTT.

The chain has TRBV10-1 and TRBJ1-5; D possibly corresponds to TRBD1 (5 bases). CDR1 is WNHNN and CDR2 is SYGVQD in the germline V gene (reference sequence). The CDR3 length is 16 residues. V dropped 0 bases and J dropped 2 bases, with 11 bases sitting between them. CDR3 amino acids: CASSESTGGCNQPQHF. In DNA form, the CDR3 reads TGCGCCAGCAGTGAGTCGACCGGGGGTTGCAATCAGCCCCAGCATTTT.

The chain is built from TRBV5-1 and TRBJ2-3; D might be TRBD1 or TRBD2, each matching 5 bases. The ends were cut back, 0 bases at V and 2 bases at J, with 10 bases in the middle. This CDR3 region has 15 residues. The V gene's germline CDR1 is SGHRS and CDR2 YFSETQ. For the CDR3, the DNA is TGCGCCAGCAGCTTGGGAGGGGTCCCCACAGATACGCAGTATTTT. Translated, it gives CASSLGGVPTDTQYF.

This chain joins TRBV4-1 and TRBJ2-5; D unclear. The CDR3 extends over 14 amino acids. From germline, CDR1 is MGHRA and CDR2 YSYEKL. V lost 1 base to trimming and J lost 2 bases, with 8 bases between them. CDR3 protein: CASSQVGQQETQYF. The CDR3 DNA is TGCGCCAGCAGCCAAGTCGGCCAGCAAGAGACCCAGTACTTC.